This T cell receptor (beta chain) was sequenced during a study of shared clonotypes between healthy human individuals. Overall study findings and caveats: In this cohort, only blood was sampled, and tissue repertoires likely differ. Larger richness was generally estimated for naive than memory subsets. Enrolling few donors narrowed the genetic and exposure-history diversity that was represented.

Per sorted-subset replicate PCR, input was 200 to 250 ng DNA, representing about 29,000 T cell genomes. The assay was immunoSEQ multiplex PCR, and TCRdb's table has in-frame clones only and misses some. The sample consists of about 2.1 million clones, 85% to 95% of them appearing once. Terminally differentiated effector memory CD45RA+ cells were excluded by CCR7 positive selection of CD45RO-negative cells. This clone was recorded once. Antigen unknown. CDR1 and CDR2 from the germline V gene are SGHAT and FQNNGV. V was trimmed by 5 bases and J by 7 bases, leaving 8 bases between them. The CDR3 length is 12 residues.

The rearrangement joins TRBV11-2 to TRBJ2-2; D remains ambiguous. Sequenced sample: naive CD8+ T cells from PBMCs. This TCR derives from a man aged 18-30 years in good health. Some clones in this sample may be carry-over from other donors' samples. This CDR3 is CASSRRSGELFF. CDR3 in DNA: TGTGCCAGCAGCCGCCGGAGCGGGGAGCTGTTTTTT. The variable domain in full, with the rest retrieved from reference TRBV11-2 and TRBJ2-2, is EAGVAQSPRYKIIEKRQSVAFWCNPISGHATLYWYQQILGQGPKLLIQFQNNGVVDDSQLPKDRFSAERLKGVDSTLKIQPAKLEDSAVYLCASSRRSGELFFGEGSRLTVL.